Presented here are 10 T cell receptor beta chains from one specimen sequenced in a study of T cells after posttransplantation cyclophosphamide. The protocol was immunoSEQ multiplex PCR, while the TCRdb copy is restricted to in-frame clones and leaves out a portion. The sample includes under 2,500 clones, around 70% of them seen just once. A marrow graft followed busulfan-fludarabine conditioning, with cyclophosphamide on days +3 and +4. This sample comprised PBMCs, obtained 34 to 35 days after a stem cell transplant with posttransplant cyclophosphamide. These TCRs come from a male patient between 45 and 59 years old who received an allogeneic stem cell transplant from a related donor and was CMV-positive. Some of these T cells may belong to the graft donor.

The rearrangement joins TRBV9 to TRBJ2-2; D possibly corresponds to TRBD2 (6 bases). The CDR3 is made up of 13 amino acids. Per the germline V gene, CDR1 is SGDLS and CDR2 is YYNGEE. V lost 3 bases, J lost 8 bases, and 11 bases lay in between. The CDR3 reads CASSAAGFGELFF. The CDR3 DNA reads TGTGCCAGCAGCGCGGCGGGGTTTGGGGAGCTGTTTTTT.

The J gene is TRBJ2-6, the V gene TRBV12-5; possible D gene TRBD1, 6 bases. Germline V gene data show CDR1 as LGHNT and CDR2 as FRNRAP. The CDR3 is made up of 18 amino acids. The V gene lost 0 bases and the J gene lost 0 bases, with 12 bases spanning the gap. CDR3 sequence: CASGLVPDSHSGANVLTF. The CDR3 nucleotides are TGTGCTAGTGGTTTGGTACCGGACAGTCACTCTGGGGCCAACGTCCTGACTTTC.

This clone showed up just a few times. J is TRBJ1-4 and V is TRBV30; D perhaps matches TRBD1 (6 bases). Germline V gene lookup returns CDR1 GTSNPN and CDR2 SVGIG (reference sequence). Trimming shortened V by 3 bases and J by 8 bases, and 13 bases separated the two germline ends. The CDR3 runs 13 residues. The CDR3 spells CAWRTGFGEKLFF. In nucleotides, the CDR3 is TGTGCCTGGAGAACAGGGTTCGGGGAAAAACTGTTTTTT.

As DNA, the CDR3 is TGCGCCAGCAGCGTGGGAGCCCTGGGCAATCAGCCCCAGCATTTT. Protein sequence: CASSVGALGNQPQHF. This chain uses TRBV5-1 with TRBJ1-5; D unresolved. Per the germline V gene, CDR1 is SGHRS and CDR2 is YFSETQ. Trimming cost V 4 bases and J 2 bases, with 13 bases left between them. The CDR3 loop spans 15 amino acids.

This sequence joins TRBV4-1 and TRBJ2-3; 12 nucleotides match TRBD2. The V gene's germline CDR1 is MGHRA and CDR2 YSYEKL. The V and J ends lost 4 bases and 5 bases, in that order; junction bases with no gene match: 4. The CDR3 is 15 residues long. In DNA, the CDR3 is TGCGCCAGCAGCCCTCGGACTAGCGGGATAGATACGCAGTATTTT. Residues: CASSPRTSGIDTQYF.

About this clone: An end of the junction differs from the germline gene, which may be a read error. The chain carries TRBV5-4 and TRBJ2-7; 7 bases are shared with TRBD1. In germline, CDR1 is SGHNT, CDR2 YYREEE (reference sequence). This CDR3 contains 14 residues. The CDR3, as DNA: TGTGCCAGCAGTTTGGACAGGTCCTCCTACGAGCAGTACTTC. Its protein is CASSLDRSSYEQYF.

The chain joins TRBV27 to TRBJ1-4; 8 bases match TRBD1. The CDR3 loop spans 16 amino acids. Per germline, CDR1 MNHEY and CDR2 SMNVEV (reference sequence). The ends lost 6 bases at V and 8 bases at J; junction bases unmatched: 14. The CDR3 nucleotides read TGTGCCAGCAGCCCCTCCCCGGGACAGGCCCGCGAAAAACTGTTTTTT. As protein: CASSPSPGQAREKLFF. The full variable domain, with the rest looked up from reference TRBV27 and TRBJ1-4, is EAQVTQNPRYLITVTGKKLTVTCSQNMNHEYMSWYRQDPGLGLRQIYYSMNVEVTDKGDVPEGYKVSRKEKRNFPLILESPSPNQTSLYFCASSPSPGQAREKLFFGSGTQLSVL.

V usage is TRBV28 and J usage is TRBJ1-4, with D possibly TRBD1 on 6 matching bases. The CDR3 runs to 14 residues. Deletions cut 6 bases from V and 8 bases from J, with 16 bases between. CDR1 MDHEN and CDR2 SYDVKM come from the germline V gene. Here the CDR3 DNA reads TGTGCCAGCAGGGTGTTGGGGAGGGGGGAAAAACTGTTTTTT. Its translation is CASRVLGRGEKLFF.

The chain carries TRBV5-8 and TRBJ1-6, with TRBD1 as a possible D gene (6 bases). Germline V gene sequence: CDR1 SGHTS, CDR2 YDEGEE. The CDR3 consists of 13 residues. V gave up 0 bases and J gave up 13 bases, with 11 bases separating them. CDR3 coding DNA: TGTGCCAGCAGCTTGGGGGGCAGGGGCCCCCTCCACTTT. Protein: CASSLGGRGPLHF.

This clone was counted only a few times. Possible read error: a much larger clone is one base away. The CDR3 end shows no conserved phenylalanine or tryptophan, and so a read error is likely. This chain uses TRBV30 with TRBJ1-4; D is unresolved. The CDR3 covers 12 residues. The germline V and J ends were trimmed by 4 bases and 11 bases, with 14 bases remaining between them. CDR1 is GTSNPN, CDR2 SVGIG, per germline (reference sequence). The CDR3 loop is CAWNSPTGKLFY. DNA for the CDR3: TGTGCCTGGAACAGTCCCACCGGTAAACTGTTTTAT.